The 21 T cell receptor beta chains reported below all come from one sample, sequenced in a study of OX40 agonist ivuxolimab in advanced cancers. Here immunoSEQ multiplex PCR was the method, and the copy in TCRdb shows in-frame clones only, minus some. In the table there are tens of thousands of clones, approximately 84% of which are singletons. Here the sequenced sample was CD4+ or CD8+ T cells sorted from blood, taken in a trial of the OX40 agonist ivuxolimab. The receptor set was obtained from an adult with an advanced solid tumor such as melanoma, head and neck, liver or kidney cancer.

The chain recombines TRBV11-2 with TRBJ2-7; D might be TRBD1 (5 bases). The CDR3 sequence is 17 residues long. Germline CDR1 SGHAT, CDR2 FQNNGV. V was shortened by 2 bases and J by 2 bases, with 19 bases between the two germline ends. This CDR3 is CASSLPPSLGAAYEQYF. The CDR3 DNA reads as TGTGCCAGCAGCTTACCCCCCTCGCTAGGGGCCGCCTACGAGCAGTACTTC.

The chain combines TRBV19 with TRBJ2-3; TRBD2 might be the D (7 bases). The CDR3 totals 16 residues. Germline CDR1 and CDR2: LNHDA and SQIVND (reference sequence). The V end was cut by 4 bases, the J end by 1 base, with 15 bases between. The CDR3 coding sequence is TGTGCCAGTAGTACCCGCTCGGGGGGCGGCACAGATACGCAGTATTTT. Residues: CASSTRSGGGTDTQYF.

In its sample, this clone was seen a few times. The chain's CDR3 is CASSQDRANSPLHF. CDR3 nucleotides: TGCGCCAGCAGCCAAGATAGAGCCAATTCACCCCTCCACTTT. V is TRBV4-3 and J is TRBJ1-6; no reliable D call. Per germline, CDR1 LGHNA and CDR2 YSLEER. The CDR3 contains 14 residues. V was shortened by 0 bases and J by 7 bases, with 7 bases between the two germline ends.

This clone has only one observation. V and J are TRBV2 and TRBJ1-1; D gene unclear. Deletions cut 1 base from V and 10 bases from J, with 7 bases between. Germline CDR1 SNHLY, CDR2 FYNNEI. This CDR3 has 11 amino acids. The chain's CDR3 is CASSEGVRAFF. The CDR3 DNA sequence: TGTGCCAGCAGTGAAGGGGTGCGAGCTTTCTTT.

In this sample, this clone turned up once. V and J are TRBV27 and TRBJ2-2; the match to TRBD1 covers 7 bases. There are 15 residues in the CDR3. Losses at the gene ends were 6 bases for V and 0 bases for J; bases not matched to a gene: 4. In germline, CDR1 is MNHEY, CDR2 SMNVEV (reference sequence). CDR3 sequence reads: CASSRDSANTGELFF. The CDR3 DNA reads as TGTGCCAGCAGCAGGGACAGCGCGAACACCGGGGAGCTGTTTTTT.

The chain links TRBV18 to TRBJ2-1; D may be TRBD1 or TRBD2 (5 bases each). The ends were cut back, 6 bases at V and 6 bases at J, with 18 bases in the middle. Per the germline V gene, CDR1 is KGHSH and CDR2 is LQKENI. This CDR3 has 15 amino acids. DNA of the CDR3: TGTGCCAGCTCCCCCGGGACGGAGGCGCTCAATGAGCAGTTCTTC. It translates to CASSPGTEALNEQFF.

The V call is TRBV7-9, the J call TRBJ1-6; no reliable D call. This CDR3 is built from 13 residues. The V end lost 1 base, the J end lost 8 bases, and 6 bases lay between the germline ends. CDR1 SEHNR and CDR2 FQNEAQ come from the germline V gene (reference sequence). CDR3 nucleotide sequence: TGTGCCAGCAGCTTAGGCAGCGATTCACCCCTCCACTTT. Protein: CASSLGSDSPLHF.

CDR3 in DNA: TGCGCCAGCAGCTCCCTGAGCGGGCAAGAGACCCAGTACTTC. Protein: CASSSLSGQETQYF. The rearrangement joins TRBV5-1 to TRBJ2-5; a weak D match, TRBD2 (6 bases). This CDR3 contains 14 residues. Germline assignment: CDR1 SGHRS and CDR2 YFSETQ. V lost 3 bases to trimming and J lost 2 bases, with 11 bases between them.

Only a few counts were recorded for this clone. The genes are TRBV11-3 and TRBJ1-2; D is uncertain. The CDR3 is 13 amino acids. Looked up from germline, CDR1 is SGHNT and CDR2 is YENEEA. Deletions cut 3 bases from V and 8 bases from J, with 13 bases between. The CDR3 loop reads CASSLMGRLGYTF. For the CDR3, the DNA is TGTGCCAGCAGCTTGATGGGCCGTCTCGGCTACACCTTC. Using reference TRBV11-3 and TRBJ1-2 for the parts outside the CDR3, the full variable domain is EAGVVQSPRYKIIEKKQPVAFWCNPISGHNTLYWYLQNLGQGPELLIRYENEEAVDDSQLPKDRFSAERLKGVDSTLKIQPAELGDSAVYLCASSLMGRLGYTFGSGTRLTVV.

The rearrangement uses TRBV11-3 and TRBJ1-5; D ambiguous. The CDR3 is made up of 15 amino acids. Between the trimmed V and J ends, which lost 0 bases and 3 bases, there was a span of 9 bases. Germline assignment: CDR1 SGHNT and CDR2 YENEEA. This CDR3 reads CASSLEKRFNQPQHF. CDR3 in DNA: TGTGCCAGCAGCTTAGAAAAACGGTTCAATCAGCCCCAGCATTTT.

V gene TRBV15 combines with J gene TRBJ2-3; no clear D gene. The germline V gene has CDR1 LNHNV and CDR2 YYDKDF (reference sequence). The CDR3 has 13 residues. Trimming shortened V by 0 bases and J by 7 bases, and 8 bases separated the two germline ends. The CDR3 loop reads CATSRDTGNTQYF. CDR3 nucleotides: TGTGCCACCAGCAGAGACACGGGTAATACGCAGTATTTT. The whole variable domain, remainder taken from reference TRBV15 and TRBJ2-3, is DAMVIQNPRYQVTQFGKPVTLSCSQTLNHNVMYWYQQKSSQAPKLLFHYYDKDFNNEADTPDNFQSRRPNTSFCFLDIRSPGLGDTAMYLCATSRDTGNTQYFGPGTRLTVL.

This chain links TRBV6-6 with TRBJ1-1; no definite D call. Per the germline V gene, CDR1 is MNHNY and CDR2 is SVGAGI (reference sequence). Trimming pared 7 bases from V and 0 bases from J, leaving 12 bases between. The CDR3 spans 14 residues. Here the CDR3 DNA reads TGTGCCAGCATTCGAGGATCCATGAACACTGAAGCTTTCTTT. Translation gives CASIRGSMNTEAFF.

The genes are TRBV7-3 and TRBJ1-2; TRBD1 matches 7 bases. The CDR3 spans 13 residues. The trim removed 3 bases at V and 7 bases at J, leaving 5 bases unmatched. Germline CDR1 SGHTA, CDR2 FQGTGA. Written as DNA, the CDR3 is TGTGCCAGCAGCTTGGAGACAGGGCTTGGCTACACCTTC. Protein sequence: CASSLETGLGYTF.

The V gene is TRBV5-1, the J gene TRBJ2-1; the match to TRBD2 covers 14 bases. The CDR3 is 17 residues long. V shed 6 bases, J shed 0 bases, and the junction held 5 bases outside the gene matches. In germline, CDR1 is SGHRS, CDR2 YFSETQ. CDR3 residues: CASTWTSGGSSYNEQFF. In DNA, the CDR3 is TGCGCCAGCACCTGGACTAGCGGGGGGAGCTCCTACAATGAGCAGTTCTTC. Drawing the rest from reference TRBV5-1 and TRBJ2-1, the complete variable domain is KAGVTQTPRYLIKTRGQQVTLSCSPISGHRSVSWYQQTPGQGLQFLFEYFSETQRNKGNFPGRFSGRQFSNSRSEMNVSTLELGDSALYLCASTWTSGGSSYNEQFFGPGTRLTVL.

This clone occurred a few times. V and J are TRBV9 and TRBJ1-2; 10 nucleotides align to TRBD1. The germline V gene encodes CDR1 SGDLS and CDR2 YYNGEE. Germline trimming cut 6 bases from V and 4 bases from J; bases unmatched to any gene: 9. The CDR3 sequence is 15 residues long. As DNA, the CDR3 is TGTGCCAGCACCGCTGTGGGACAGGGGACCTATGGCTACACCTTC. Encoded protein: CASTAVGQGTYGYTF.

The chain couples TRBV2 to TRBJ2-2, with 7 bases fitting TRBD1. Germline V gene sequence: CDR1 SNHLY, CDR2 FYNNEI. CDR3 size: 16 residues. Trimming cost V 6 bases and J 4 bases; bases outside gene matches: 11. Written as DNA, the CDR3 is TGTGCCAGCAGCCGAACCGGGACAGCCATCACCGGGGAGCTGTTTTTT. This codes for CASSRTGTAITGELFF. Complete variable domain (other parts from reference TRBV2 and TRBJ2-2): EPEVTQTPSHQVTQMGQEVILRCVPISNHLYFYWYRQILGQKVEFLVSFYNNEISEKSEIFDDQFSVERPDGSNFTLKIRSTKLEDSAMYFCASSRTGTAITGELFFGEGSRLTVL.

The J gene is TRBJ2-5, the V gene TRBV5-1, with D uncertain. This CDR3 comprises 12 residues. Germline CDR1 SGHRS, CDR2 YFSETQ. V lost 5 bases and J lost 2, with 7 bases in between. In nucleotides, the CDR3 is TGCGCCAGCAGATCGGAACAAGAGACCCAGTACTTC. Translated: CASRSEQETQYF.

The rearrangement links TRBV6-5 to TRBJ2-1; the match to TRBD2 covers 7 bases. The CDR3 covers 15 residues. CDR1 MNHEY and CDR2 SVGAGI come from the germline V gene. Trimming cost V 2 bases and J 4 bases; bases outside gene matches: 5. This CDR3 is CASSYGGGKYNEQFF. The CDR3 DNA reads as TGTGCCAGCAGTTACGGGGGGGGGAAATACAATGAGCAGTTCTTC.

The rearrangement joins TRBV18 to TRBJ2-3; TRBD1 or TRBD2 may be the D gene (5 bases each). The CDR3 totals 17 residues. Germline CDR1 and CDR2: KGHSH and LQKENI. V was shortened by 3 bases and J by 2 bases, with 18 bases between the two germline ends. The CDR3 bases are TGTGCCAGCTCACCTCGGGACGGAGTAAAACTCACAGATACGCAGTATTTT. Amino acid sequence: CASSPRDGVKLTDTQYF.

The rearrangement links TRBV19 to TRBJ1-1; no clear D. V lost 3 bases to trimming and J lost 0 bases, with 11 bases between them. The CDR3 has 15 amino acids. Looked up from germline, CDR1 is LNHDA and CDR2 is SQIVND (reference sequence). The CDR3 region is CASSIVGRMNTEAFF. DNA of the CDR3: TGTGCCAGTAGTATCGTGGGCAGGATGAACACTGAAGCTTTCTTT.

In its sample, this clone was seen a few times. The gene calls are TRBV6-6 and TRBJ1-4, with D unclear. The CDR3 runs 15 residues. The germline V gene has CDR1 MNHNY and CDR2 SVGAGI (reference sequence). Trimming pared 7 bases from V and 0 bases from J, leaving 12 bases between. The CDR3 reads CASTSTAATNEKLFF. Written as DNA, the CDR3 is TGTGCCAGCACTTCTACCGCTGCAACTAATGAAAAACTGTTTTTT.